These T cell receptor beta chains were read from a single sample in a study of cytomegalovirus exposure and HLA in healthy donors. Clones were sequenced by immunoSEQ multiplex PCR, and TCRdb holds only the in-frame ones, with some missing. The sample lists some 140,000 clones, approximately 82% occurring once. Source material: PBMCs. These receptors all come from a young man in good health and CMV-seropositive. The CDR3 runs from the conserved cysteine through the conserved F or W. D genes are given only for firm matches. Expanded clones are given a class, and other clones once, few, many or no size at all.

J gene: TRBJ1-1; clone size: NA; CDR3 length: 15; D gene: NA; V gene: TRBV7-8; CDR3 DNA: TGTGCCAGCAGGGAGAGAGAGGTAGTGAACACTGAAGCTTTCTTT; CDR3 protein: CASREREVVNTEAFF
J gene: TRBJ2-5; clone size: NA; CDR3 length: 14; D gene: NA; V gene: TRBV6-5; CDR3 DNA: TGTGCCAGCAGTCTATGGACAAACCAAGAGACCCAGTACTTC; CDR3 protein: CASSLWTNQETQYF
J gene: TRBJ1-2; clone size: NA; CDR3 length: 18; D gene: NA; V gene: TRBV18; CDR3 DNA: TGTGCCAGCTCACCCTTGACGGCCGGGGATGGGTATTACTATGGCTACACCTTC; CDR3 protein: CASSPLTAGDGYYYGYTF
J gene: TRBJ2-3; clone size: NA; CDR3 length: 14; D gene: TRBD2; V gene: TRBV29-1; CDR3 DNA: TGCAGCGTTTTGACTAGCGGGGGGGCAGATACGCAGTATTTT; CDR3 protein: CSVLTSGGADTQYF
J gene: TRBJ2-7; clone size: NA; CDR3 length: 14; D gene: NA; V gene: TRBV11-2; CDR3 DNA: TGTGCCAGCAGCATAACCGGGGTTCCCTACGAGCAGTACTTC; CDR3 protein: CASSITGVPYEQYF
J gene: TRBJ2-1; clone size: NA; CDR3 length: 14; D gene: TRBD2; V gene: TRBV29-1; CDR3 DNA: TGCAGCGTTGGCGGGACTAGCGGGAGAAATGAGCAGTTCTTC; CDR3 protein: CSVGGTSGRNEQFF
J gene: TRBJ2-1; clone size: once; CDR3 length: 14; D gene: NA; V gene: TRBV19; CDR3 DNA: TGTGCCAGTAGGGGGACACTGGATTACAATGAGCAGTTCTTC; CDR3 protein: CASRGTLDYNEQFF
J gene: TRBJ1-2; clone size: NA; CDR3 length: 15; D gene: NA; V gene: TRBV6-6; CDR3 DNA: TGTGCCAGCAGGGAACCCCAGTCAGTCCGGGATGGCTACACCTTC; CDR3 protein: CASREPQSVRDGYTF
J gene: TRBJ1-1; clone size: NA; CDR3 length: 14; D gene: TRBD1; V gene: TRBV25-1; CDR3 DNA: TGTGCCAGCAGTGACACCGACAGGGCGGCTGAAGCTTTCTTT; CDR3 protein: CASSDTDRAAEAFF
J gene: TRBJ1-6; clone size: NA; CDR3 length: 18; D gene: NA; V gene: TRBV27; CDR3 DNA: TGTGCCAGCAGTTTCTTCGTACAGGGAAGCTCCTATAATTCACCCCTCCACTTT; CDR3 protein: CASSFFVQGSSYNSPLHF
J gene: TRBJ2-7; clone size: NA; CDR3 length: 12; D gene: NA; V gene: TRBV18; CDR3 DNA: TGTGCCAGCTCACCACTAGCAAACGAGCAGTACTTC; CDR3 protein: CASSPLANEQYF
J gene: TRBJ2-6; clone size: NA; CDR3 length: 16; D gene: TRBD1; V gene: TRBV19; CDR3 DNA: TGTGCCAGTAGAAGGGGACAGGGTTCCGGGGCCAACGTCCTGACTTTC; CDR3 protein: CASRRGQGSGANVLTF
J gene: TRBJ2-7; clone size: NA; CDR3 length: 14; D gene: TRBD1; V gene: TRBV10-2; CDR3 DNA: TGCGCCAGCAGTGATTCGGGACAGGGTTACGAGCAGTACTTC; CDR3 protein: CASSDSGQGYEQYF
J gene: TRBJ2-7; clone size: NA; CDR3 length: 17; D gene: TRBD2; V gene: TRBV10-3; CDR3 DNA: TGTGCCATCAGTGAGTCGACTCTCAGGACTAGCGGGAACGAGCAGTACTTC; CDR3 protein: CAISESTLRTSGNEQYF
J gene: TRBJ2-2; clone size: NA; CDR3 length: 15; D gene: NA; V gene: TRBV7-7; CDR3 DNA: TGTGCCAGCAGCCCTTGGGGGGGGGCCCGCGGGGAGCTGTTTTTT; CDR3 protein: CASSPWGGARGELFF
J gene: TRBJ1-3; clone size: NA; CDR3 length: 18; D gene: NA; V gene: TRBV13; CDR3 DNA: TGTGCCAGCACCCCCAAATGGCTGGGGGCGAACAGTGGAAACACCATATATTTT; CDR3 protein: CASTPKWLGANSGNTIYF
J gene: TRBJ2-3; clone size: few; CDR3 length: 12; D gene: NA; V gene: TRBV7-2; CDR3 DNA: TGTGCCAGCAGCGGCATAGCGGATACGCAGTATTTT; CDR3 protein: CASSGIADTQYF
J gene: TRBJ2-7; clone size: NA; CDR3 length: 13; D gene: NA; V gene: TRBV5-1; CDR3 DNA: TGCGCCAGCAGCCGTGGGCCTGCCTACGAGCAGTACTTC; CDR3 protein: CASSRGPAYEQYF
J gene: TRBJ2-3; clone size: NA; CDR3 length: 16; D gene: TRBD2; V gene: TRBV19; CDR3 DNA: TGTGCCAGTAGTACCCGGACTAGCGGCCGAACAGATACGCAGTATTTT; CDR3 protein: CASSTRTSGRTDTQYF
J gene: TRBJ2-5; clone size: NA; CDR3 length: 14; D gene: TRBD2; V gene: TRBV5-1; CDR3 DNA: TGCGCCAGCAGCTTGGGACTAGCGGGAAAGACCCAGTACTTC; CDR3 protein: CASSLGLAGKTQYF
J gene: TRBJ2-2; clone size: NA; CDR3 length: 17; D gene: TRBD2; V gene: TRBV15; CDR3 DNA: TGTGCCACCACCTCGGCCGGCGGGGGGGCAATTACCGGGGAGCTGTTTTTT; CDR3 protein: CATTSAGGGAITGELFF
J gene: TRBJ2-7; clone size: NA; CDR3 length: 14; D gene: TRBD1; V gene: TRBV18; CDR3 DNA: TGTGCCAGCTCACCATTGGACAGGGGTGCCGAGCAGTACTTC; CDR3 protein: CASSPLDRGAEQYF
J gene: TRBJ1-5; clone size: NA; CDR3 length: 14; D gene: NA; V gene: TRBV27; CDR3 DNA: TGTGCCAGCAGTTTGGAAAGGGGAAATCAGCCCCAGCATTTT; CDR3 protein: CASSLERGNQPQHF
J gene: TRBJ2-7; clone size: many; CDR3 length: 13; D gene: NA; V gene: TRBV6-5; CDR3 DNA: TGTGCCAGCAGTCAGGGACTCAACTACGAGCAGTACTTC; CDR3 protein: CASSQGLNYEQYF
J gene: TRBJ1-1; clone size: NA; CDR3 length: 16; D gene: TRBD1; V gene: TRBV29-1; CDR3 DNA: TGCAGCGTTGAAGGGGGGACAGGGAGGCGAAAAACTGAAGCTTTCTTT; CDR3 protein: CSVEGGTGRRKTEAFF
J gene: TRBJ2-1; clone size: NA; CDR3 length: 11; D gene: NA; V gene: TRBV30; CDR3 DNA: TGTGCCTGGACCTTCGGGAATGAGCAGTTCTTC; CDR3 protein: CAWTFGNEQFF
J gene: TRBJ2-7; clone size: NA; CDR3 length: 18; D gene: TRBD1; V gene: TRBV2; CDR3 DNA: TGTGCCAGCAGTGAAGGATATCTATCCGGGACAGGGGCCTACGAGCAGTACTTC; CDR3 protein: CASSEGYLSGTGAYEQYF
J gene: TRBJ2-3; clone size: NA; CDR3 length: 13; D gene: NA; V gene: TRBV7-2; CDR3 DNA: TGTGCCAGCAGCATGGGGGGTTCCGATACGCAGTATTTT; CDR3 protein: CASSMGGSDTQYF
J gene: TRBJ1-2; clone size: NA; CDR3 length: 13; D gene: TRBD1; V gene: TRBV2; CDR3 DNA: TGTGCCAGCAGTCTAGGGCAGGGGGATGGCTACACCTTC; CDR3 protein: CASSLGQGDGYTF
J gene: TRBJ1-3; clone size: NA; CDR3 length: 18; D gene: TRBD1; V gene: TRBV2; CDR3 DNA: TGTGCCAGCAGTGAAGCGCTTGGGACAGGAGCCTCTGGAAACACCATATATTTT; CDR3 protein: CASSEALGTGASGNTIYF
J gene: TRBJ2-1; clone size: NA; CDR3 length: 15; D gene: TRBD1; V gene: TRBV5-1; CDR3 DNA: TGCGCCAGCAGCTTGGGGACAGGGAGTTTCAATGAGCAGTTCTTC; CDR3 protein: CASSLGTGSFNEQFF
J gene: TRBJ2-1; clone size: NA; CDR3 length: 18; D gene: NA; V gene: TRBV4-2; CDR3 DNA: TGTGCCAGCAGCCTATCGCCCTACACGGGGTCCTCCTACAATGAGCAGTTCTTC; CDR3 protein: CASSLSPYTGSSYNEQFF
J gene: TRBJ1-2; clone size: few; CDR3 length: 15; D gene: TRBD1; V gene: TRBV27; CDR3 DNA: TGTGCCAGCAGGACTACAGGGGGCGCCGTGGGGGGCTACACCTTC; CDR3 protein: CASRTTGGAVGGYTF
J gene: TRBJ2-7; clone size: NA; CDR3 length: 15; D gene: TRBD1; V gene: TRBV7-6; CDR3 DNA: TGTGCCAGCATCAGGGCGGGGACAGGTTACTACGAGCAGTACTTC; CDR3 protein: CASIRAGTGYYEQYF
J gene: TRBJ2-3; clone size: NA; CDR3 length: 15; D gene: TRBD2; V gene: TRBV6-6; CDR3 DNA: TGTGCCAGCAGTTACTCGACTAGCGGCACAGATACGCAGTATTTT; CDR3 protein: CASSYSTSGTDTQYF
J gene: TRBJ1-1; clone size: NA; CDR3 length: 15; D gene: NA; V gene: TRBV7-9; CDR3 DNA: TGTGCCAGCAGCTCCTGGGACAATAAGGGCACTGAAGCTTTCTTT; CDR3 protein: CASSSWDNKGTEAFF
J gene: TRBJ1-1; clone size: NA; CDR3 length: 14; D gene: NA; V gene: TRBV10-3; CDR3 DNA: TGTGCCATCAGAGGGAGTGTCCCGAACACTGAAGCTTTCTTT; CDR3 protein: CAIRGSVPNTEAFF
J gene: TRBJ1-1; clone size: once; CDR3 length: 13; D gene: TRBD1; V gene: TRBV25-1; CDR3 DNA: TGTGCCAGCAGTGGACAGGGGGGCGCTGAAGCTTTCTTT; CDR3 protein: CASSGQGGAEAFF
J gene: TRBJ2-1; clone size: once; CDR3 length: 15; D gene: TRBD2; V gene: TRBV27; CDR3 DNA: TGTGCCAGCACCGTTTGGGGGAGGGGTAGGGATGAGCAGTTCTTC; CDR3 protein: CASTVWGRGRDEQFF
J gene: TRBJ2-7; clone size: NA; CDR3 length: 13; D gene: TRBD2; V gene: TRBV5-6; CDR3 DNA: TGTGCCAGCAGCCCCAGCACTAGCGGCGAGCAGTACTTC; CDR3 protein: CASSPSTSGEQYF
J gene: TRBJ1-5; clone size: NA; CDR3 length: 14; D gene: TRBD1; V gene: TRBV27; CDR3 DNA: TGTGCCAGCAGTTGGACAGGGGTAAATCAGCCCCAGCATTTT; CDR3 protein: CASSWTGVNQPQHF
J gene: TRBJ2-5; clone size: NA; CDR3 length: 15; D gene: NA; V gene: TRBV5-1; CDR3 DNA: TGCGCCAGCAGCACCGGCGGGACAGATCAAGAGACCCAGTACTTC; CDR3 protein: CASSTGGTDQETQYF
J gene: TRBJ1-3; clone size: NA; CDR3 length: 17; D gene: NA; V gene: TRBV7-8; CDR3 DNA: TGTGCCAGCAGCTCTAGGGGGGGTTTGAGCTCTGGAAACACCATATATTTT; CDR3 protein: CASSSRGGLSSGNTIYF
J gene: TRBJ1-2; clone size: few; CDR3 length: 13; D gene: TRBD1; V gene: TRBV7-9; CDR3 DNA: TGTGCCAGCAGCCCGACAGGGGGGTATGGCTACACCTTC; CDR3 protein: CASSPTGGYGYTF
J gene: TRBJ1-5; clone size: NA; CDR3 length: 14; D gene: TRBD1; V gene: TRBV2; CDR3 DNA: TGTGCCAGCAGTGAGGAGACAGGGGCTCAGCCCCAGCATTTT; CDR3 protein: CASSEETGAQPQHF
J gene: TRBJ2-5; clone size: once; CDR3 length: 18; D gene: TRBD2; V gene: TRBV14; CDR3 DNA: TGTGCCAGCAGCCAAGTCCGTGCTAGCGGGAGACCACGAGAGACCCAGTACTTC; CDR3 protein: CASSQVRASGRPRETQYF
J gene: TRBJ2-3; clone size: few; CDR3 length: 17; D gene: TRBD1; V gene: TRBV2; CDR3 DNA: TGTGCCAGCAGTGACCCCCGGGACAGGGGGCGATCGGGTACGCAGTATTTT; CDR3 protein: CASSDPRDRGRSGTQYF